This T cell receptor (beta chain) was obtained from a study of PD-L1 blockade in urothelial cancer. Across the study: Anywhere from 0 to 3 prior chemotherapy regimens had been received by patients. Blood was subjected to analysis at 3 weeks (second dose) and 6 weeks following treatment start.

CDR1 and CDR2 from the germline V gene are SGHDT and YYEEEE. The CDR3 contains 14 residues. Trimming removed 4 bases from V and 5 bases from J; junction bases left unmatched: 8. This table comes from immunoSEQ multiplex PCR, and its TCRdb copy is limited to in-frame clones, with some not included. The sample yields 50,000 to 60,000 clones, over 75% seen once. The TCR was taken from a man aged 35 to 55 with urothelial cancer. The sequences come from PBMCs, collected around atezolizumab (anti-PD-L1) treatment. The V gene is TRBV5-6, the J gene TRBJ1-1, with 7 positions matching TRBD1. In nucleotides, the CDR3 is TGTGCCAGCAGCGGGGTAGGGGGCTATACTGAAGCTTTCTTT. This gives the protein CASSGVGGYTEAFF.